The clone carrying this TCR beta chain was seen only once. Its cognate antigen is unknown. The entry originates in a study of OX40 agonist ivuxolimab in advanced cancers. Findings and caveats of the study: In CD8+ T cells, expanded clones were on average more numerous than in CD4+.

Clones were read by immunoSEQ multiplex PCR, and TCRdb kept only the in-frame ones, dropping some. The data hold roughly 70,000 clones, with approximately 78% observed a single time. The TCR originated in an adult with an advanced solid tumor such as melanoma, head and neck, liver or kidney cancer. The starting material was CD4+ or CD8+ T cells sorted from blood, obtained in a trial of the OX40 agonist ivuxolimab.

CDR3 amino acids: CASSSQNTYEQYF. CDR3 in DNA: TGTGCCAGCAGCTCTCAGAACACCTACGAGCAGTACTTC. The chain recombines TRBV11-3 with TRBJ2-7, with no clear D. V lost 4 bases to trimming and J lost 2 bases, with 9 bases between them. The CDR3 consists of 13 residues. Germline loops: CDR1 SGHNT, CDR2 YENEEA.